This T cell receptor beta chain was recovered during a study of blood T cells in healthy people across ages. Broader study findings: The study regarded diversity estimates from one million T cells as underestimates. Significant beta diversity loss was already apparent by age approximately 38, declining roughly linearly.

Concerning this clonotype itself: Its matching antigen is unknown.

Every donor gave approximately 10 milliliters of peripheral blood. Isolation of PBMCs gave at least 7 million cells per sample. PCR was performed a second time for about 7 to 12 cycles using a sample-barcoded 5' primer and a J-beta primer mix. Via MiXCR, TCRdb re-called the 5' RACE reads, giving one row per CDR3 protein. The sample lists about 290,000 distinct CDR3 sequences, less than 30% occurring once. This CDR3 contains 11 residues. Germline assignment: CDR1 SNHLY and CDR2 FYNNEI. V lost 10 bases and J lost 8, with 13 bases in between. The chain has TRBV2 and TRBJ2-3, with D maybe TRBD1 (7 bases). Input material: blood. The TCR comes from a woman in her seventies in good health. The CDR3 DNA follows: TGTGCCACCCAGGGGGAGGCTACGCAGTATTTT. Translating gives CATQGEATQYF.